Sequencing of this TCR beta chain was carried out in a study of metastatic and nonmetastatic thyroid tumors. In the study overall: Across peripheral blood and tumor or nodule tissue samples taken from malignant and benign thyroid patients, the repertoires were compared with one another.

TCRdb re-called the PCR reads through MiXCR. Here the sample spans tens of thousands of clones, more than 10% being singletons. Patients had received no treatment of any kind before thyroid surgery. The CDR3 has 14 residues. Germline V gene data show CDR1 as SGHRS and CDR2 as YFSETQ. V lost 4 bases to trimming and J lost 4 bases; unmatched junction nucleotides: 3. This clone was counted ten times or more. Sequencing used blood. The J gene is TRBJ2-3, the V gene TRBV5-1; 10 bases align to TRBD1. The source is a female donor with papillary thyroid cancer or a benign thyroid nodule (not recorded which). Some clones in this sample may be carry-over from other donors' samples. The CDR3 here is CASSLGQGADTQYF. CDR3 coding DNA: TGCGCCAGCAGCCTAGGACAGGGGGCAGATACGCAGTATTTT.